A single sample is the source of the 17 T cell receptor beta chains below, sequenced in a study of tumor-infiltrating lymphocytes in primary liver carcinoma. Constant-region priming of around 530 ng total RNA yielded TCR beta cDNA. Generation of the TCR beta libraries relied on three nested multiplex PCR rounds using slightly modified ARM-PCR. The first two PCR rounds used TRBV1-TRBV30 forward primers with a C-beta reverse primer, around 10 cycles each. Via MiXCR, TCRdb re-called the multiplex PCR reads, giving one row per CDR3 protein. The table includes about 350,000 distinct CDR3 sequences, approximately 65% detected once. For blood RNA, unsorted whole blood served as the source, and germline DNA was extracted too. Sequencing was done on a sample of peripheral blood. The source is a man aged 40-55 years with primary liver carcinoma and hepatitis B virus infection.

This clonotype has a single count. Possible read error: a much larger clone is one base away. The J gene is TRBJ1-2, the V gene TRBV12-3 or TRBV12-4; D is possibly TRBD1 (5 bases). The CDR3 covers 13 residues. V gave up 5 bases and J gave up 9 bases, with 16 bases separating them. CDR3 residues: CASSLGPAGRYTF. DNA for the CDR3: TGTGCCAGCAGTCTAGGACCGGCGGGGCGCTACACCTTC.

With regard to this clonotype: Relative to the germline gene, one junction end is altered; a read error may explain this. CDR3 amino acids: CASSLGQGRNTGEPFF. In nucleotides, the CDR3 is TGTGCCAGTAGCTTGGGCCAGGGGAGAAACACCGGGGAGCCGTTTTTT. The genes are TRBV5-5 and TRBJ2-2; D possibly corresponds to TRBD1 (6 bases). CDR1 and CDR2 (germline): SGHKS, YYEKEE (reference sequence). This CDR3 region has 16 residues.

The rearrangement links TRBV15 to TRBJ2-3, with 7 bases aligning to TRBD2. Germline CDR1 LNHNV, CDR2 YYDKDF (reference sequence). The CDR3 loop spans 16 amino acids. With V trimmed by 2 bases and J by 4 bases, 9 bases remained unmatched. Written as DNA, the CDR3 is TGTGCCACCAGCAGATCAGGACTAGAGAGGTCAGATACGCAGTATTTT. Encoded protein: CATSRSGLERSDTQYF.

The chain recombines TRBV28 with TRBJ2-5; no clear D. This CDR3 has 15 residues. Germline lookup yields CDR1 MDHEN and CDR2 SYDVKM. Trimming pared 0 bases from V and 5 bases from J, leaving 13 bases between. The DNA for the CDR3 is TGTGCCAGCAGTTTATGTACGCGCCCCGGGGAGACCCAGTACTTC. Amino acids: CASSLCTRPGETQYF. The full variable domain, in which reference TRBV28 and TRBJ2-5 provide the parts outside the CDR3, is DVKVTQSSRYLVKRTGEKVFLECVQDMDHENMFWYRQDPGLGLRLIYFSYDVKMKEKGDIPEGYSVSREKKERFSLILESASTNQTSMYLCASSLCTRPGETQYFGPGTRLLVL.

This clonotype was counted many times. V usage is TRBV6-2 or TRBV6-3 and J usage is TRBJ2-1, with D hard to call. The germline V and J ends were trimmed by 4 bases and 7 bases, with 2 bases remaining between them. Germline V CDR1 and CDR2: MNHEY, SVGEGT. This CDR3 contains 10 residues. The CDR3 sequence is CASSSNEQFF. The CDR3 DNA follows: TGTGCCAGCAGTTCGAATGAGCAGTTCTTC.

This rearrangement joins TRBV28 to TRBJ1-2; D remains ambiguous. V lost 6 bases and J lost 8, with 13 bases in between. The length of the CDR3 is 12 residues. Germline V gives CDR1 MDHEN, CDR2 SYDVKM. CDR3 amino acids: CASRGPLGGYTF. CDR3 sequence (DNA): TGTGCCAGCAGGGGCCCGTTAGGCGGCTACACCTTC.

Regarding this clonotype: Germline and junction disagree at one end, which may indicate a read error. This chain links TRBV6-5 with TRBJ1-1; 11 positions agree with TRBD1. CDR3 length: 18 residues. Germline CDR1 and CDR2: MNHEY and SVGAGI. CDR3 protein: CASSYSDGQGAVYTDAFF. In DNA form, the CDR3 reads TGTGCCAGCAGTTACTCGGATGGACAGGGGGCAGTTTACACTGATGCTTTCTTT.

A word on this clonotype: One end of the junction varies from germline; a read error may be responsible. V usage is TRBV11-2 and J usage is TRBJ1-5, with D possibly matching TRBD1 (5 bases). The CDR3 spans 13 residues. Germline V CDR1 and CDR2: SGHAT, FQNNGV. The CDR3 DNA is TGTGCCAGCAACTTAGAAGGGGAACAGCCCCAGCATTTT. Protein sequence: CASNLEGEQPQHF.

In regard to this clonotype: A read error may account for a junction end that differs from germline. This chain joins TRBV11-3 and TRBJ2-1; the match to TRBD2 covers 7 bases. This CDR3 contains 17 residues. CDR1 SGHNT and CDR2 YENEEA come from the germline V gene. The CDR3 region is CACSLGLTSAPYNEHFF. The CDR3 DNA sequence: TGTGCCTGCAGCTTGGGCCTTACTAGCGCCCCCTACAATGAGCACTTCTTC.

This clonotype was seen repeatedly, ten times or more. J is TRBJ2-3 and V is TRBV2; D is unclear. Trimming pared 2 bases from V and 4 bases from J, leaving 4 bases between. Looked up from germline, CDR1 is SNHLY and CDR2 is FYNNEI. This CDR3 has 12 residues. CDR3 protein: CASSERPDTQYF. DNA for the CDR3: TGTGCCAGCAGTGAACGGCCAGATACGCAGTATTTT. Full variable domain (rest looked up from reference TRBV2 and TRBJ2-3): EPEVTQTPSHQVTQMGQEVILRCVPISNHLYFYWYRQILGQKVEFLVSFYNNEISEKSEIFDDQFSVERPDGSNFTLKIRSTKLEDSAMYFCASSERPDTQYFGPGTRLTVL.

CDR3 loop: CASSLALEPVEQFF. CDR3 in DNA: TGTGCCAGCAGCTTGGCGTTGGAGCCTGTCGAGCAGTTCTTC. The gene calls are TRBV5-4 and TRBJ2-1; D gene uncertain. The CDR3 covers 14 residues. The germline CDR1 and CDR2 sequences are SGHNT and YYREEE (reference sequence). Trimming took off 0 bases at V and 10 bases at J, with 14 bases between the two ends.

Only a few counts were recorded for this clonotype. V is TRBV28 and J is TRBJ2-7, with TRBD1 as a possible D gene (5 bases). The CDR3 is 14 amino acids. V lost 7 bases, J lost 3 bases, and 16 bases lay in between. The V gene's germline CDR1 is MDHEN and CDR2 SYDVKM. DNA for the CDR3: TGTGCCAGCATTAGACAGTCTGAGGTCTACGAGCAGTACTTC. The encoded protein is CASIRQSEVYEQYF. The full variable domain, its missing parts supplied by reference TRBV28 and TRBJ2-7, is DVKVTQSSRYLVKRTGEKVFLECVQDMDHENMFWYRQDPGLGLRLIYFSYDVKMKEKGDIPEGYSVSREKKERFSLILESASTNQTSMYLCASIRQSEVYEQYFGPGTRLTVT.

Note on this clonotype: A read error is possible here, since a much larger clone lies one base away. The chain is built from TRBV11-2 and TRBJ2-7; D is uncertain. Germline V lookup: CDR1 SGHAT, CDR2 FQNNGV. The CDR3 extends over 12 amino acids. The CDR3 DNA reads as TGTGTCAGCAGCCAAGAAAGTAACGAGCAGTACTTC. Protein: CVSSQESNEQYF.

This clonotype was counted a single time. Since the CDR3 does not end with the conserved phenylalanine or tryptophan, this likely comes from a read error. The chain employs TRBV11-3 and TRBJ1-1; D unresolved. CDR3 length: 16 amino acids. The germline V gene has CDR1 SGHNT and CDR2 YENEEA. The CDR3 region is CASSLVSGILNTEAFS. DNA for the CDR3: TGTGCCAGTAGCTTAGTTTCGGGCATATTGAACACTGAAGCTTTCTCT.

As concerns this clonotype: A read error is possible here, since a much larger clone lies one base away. CDR3 region: CASSLVGLLSKFF. The CDR3, as DNA: TGTGCCAGCAGTTTAGTGGGGCTTCTGTCTAAGTTTTTC. This chain joins TRBV12-3 or TRBV12-4 and TRBJ1-2, with a weak D call TRBD1 (5 bases). The CDR3 loop spans 13 amino acids.

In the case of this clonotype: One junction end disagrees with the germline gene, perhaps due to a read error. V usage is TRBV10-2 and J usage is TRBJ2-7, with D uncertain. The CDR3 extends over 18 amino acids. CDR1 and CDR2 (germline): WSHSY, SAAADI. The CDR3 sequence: CASIENGWSSGFQYEQYF. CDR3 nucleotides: TGCGCTAGCATTGAGAATGGTTGGTCTAGTGGGTTCCAATACGAGCAGTACTTC.

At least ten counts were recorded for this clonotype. The CDR3 loop is CASSKTGASYEQYF. As DNA, the CDR3 is TGTGCCAGCAGTAAAACCGGGGCCTCCTACGAGCAGTACTTC. The rearrangement links TRBV6-6 to TRBJ2-7; D may be TRBD1 or TRBD2 (5 bases each). This CDR3 contains 14 residues. The V gene's germline CDR1 is MNHNY and CDR2 SVGAGI (reference sequence). Trimming pared 5 bases from V and 0 bases from J, leaving 11 bases between.